One and the same sample provided the 28 T cell receptor beta chains below, sequenced in a study of spatial heterogeneity in lung cancer. Described time point: sample taken at primary tumor resection. TCRdb analysed the 5' RACE reads with MiXCR anew, one entry per CDR3 protein. The sample includes fewer than 3,500 distinct CDR3 sequences, roughly 18% of them seen just once. This specimen consisted of normal lung tissue next to the tumor, obtained at surgery. These receptors came from a male donor with early-stage non-small cell lung cancer.

Comment on this clonotype: A single base separates this from a much larger clone, so it may be a read error. The chain is built from TRBV7-9 and TRBJ2-3, with a weak D call TRBD2 (5 bases). CDR3 length: 14 amino acids. V gave up 8 bases and J gave up 5 bases, with 17 bases separating them. Per germline, CDR1 SEHNR and CDR2 FQNEAQ (reference sequence). CDR3 bases: TGTGCCAGCGGTAGCCGGGAATGGAGAGATACGCAGTATTTT. Its translation: CASGSREWRDTQYF.

The CDR3 sequence is CASTTEPYGYTF. As DNA, the CDR3 is TGTGCCAGTACGACAGAACCCTATGGCTACACCTTC. The chain couples TRBV2 to TRBJ1-2, with a weak D call TRBD1 (5 bases). V was trimmed by 9 bases and J by 4 bases, leaving 12 bases between them. CDR3 length: 12 amino acids. Looked up from germline, CDR1 is SNHLY and CDR2 is FYNNEI.

This clonotype was observed a few times. The V call is TRBV6-2 or TRBV6-3, the J call TRBJ2-7; D gene ambiguous. V lost 5 bases to trimming and J lost 1 base, with 18 bases between them. Germline values: CDR1 MNHEY, CDR2 SVGEGT. The CDR3 has 16 amino acids. The CDR3: CASSLGSGRGSYEQYF. CDR3 sequence (DNA): TGTGCCAGCAGTCTTGGCTCGGGCCGTGGGTCCTACGAGCAGTACTTC.

By frequency in the sample, this clonotype is medium-sized. The chain combines TRBV13 with TRBJ2-3; the D gene is possibly TRBD1 (6 bases). V gave up 1 base and J gave up 4 bases, with 12 bases separating them. This CDR3 is built from 15 residues. From germline, CDR1 is PRHDT and CDR2 FYEKMQ (reference sequence). CDR3 amino acids: CASSLEQGRSDTQYF. For the CDR3, the DNA is TGTGCCAGCAGCTTAGAACAGGGTCGGTCAGATACGCAGTATTTT.

The chain recombines TRBV28 with TRBJ2-7, with 8 bases aligning to TRBD1. Germline trimming cut 6 bases from V and 3 bases from J; bases unmatched to any gene: 4. The length of the CDR3 is 13 residues. Germline CDR1 and CDR2: MDHEN and SYDVKM. The CDR3 region has the DNA TGTGCCAGCAGCAGAGACAGGGGCTACGAGCAGTACTTC. Translated: CASSRDRGYEQYF. Supplemented by reference TRBV28 and TRBJ2-7, the full variable domain reads DVKVTQSSRYLVKRTGEKVFLECVQDMDHENMFWYRQDPGLGLRLIYFSYDVKMKEKGDIPEGYSVSREKKERFSLILESASTNQTSMYLCASSRDRGYEQYFGPGTRLTVT.

This clonotype counts as medium-sized. The chain has TRBV5-1 and TRBJ2-7, with D uncertain. The germline CDR1 and CDR2 sequences are SGHRS and YFSETQ. Trimming took off 0 bases at V and 2 bases at J, with 9 bases between the two ends. The CDR3 runs 14 residues. The CDR3 reads CASSLDMGTYEQYF. As DNA, the CDR3 is TGCGCCAGCAGCTTGGACATGGGGACCTACGAGCAGTACTTC.

The chain uses TRBV28 and TRBJ2-5; 9 nucleotides line up with TRBD2. CDR1 and CDR2 (germline): MDHEN, SYDVKM. The CDR3 consists of 17 residues. Trimming took 1 base from V and 0 from J; bases not matched to a gene: 6. The CDR3 DNA follows: TGTGCCAGCAGTTTATTGTCCTCTAGCGGGGACCAAGAGACCCAGTACTTC. This encodes CASSLLSSSGDQETQYF.

Sample share makes this clonotype medium-sized. The CDR3 loop reads CASSQGTAADTQYF. CDR3 bases: TGCGCCAGCAGCCAAGGGACGGCCGCAGATACGCAGTATTTT. The chain is built from TRBV5-1 and TRBJ2-3; D tentatively reads TRBD1 or TRBD2 (5 bases each). The CDR3 covers 14 residues. Germline-derived CDR1 and CDR2 are SGHRS and YFSETQ. The germline V and J ends were trimmed by 4 bases and 4 bases, with 13 bases remaining between them.

This clonotype is judged medium-sized. The chain couples TRBV7-3 to TRBJ2-2; 9 bases fit TRBD1. Germline V gene sequence: CDR1 SGHTA, CDR2 FQGTGA. J was trimmed by 5 bases and V by 8 bases; bases with no gene match: 6. CDR3 length equals 14 residues. The CDR3 DNA is TGTGCCAGCGCTACAGGGGGCTCAACCGGGGAGCTGTTTTTT. It yields the protein CASATGGSTGELFF.

This chain joins TRBV7-2 and TRBJ2-7, with 7 positions matching TRBD2. CDR3 length: 16 amino acids. The germline V gene has CDR1 SGHTA and CDR2 FQGNSA. The V gene end was trimmed by 2 bases and the J gene end by 3 bases; junction bases not matched to a gene: 10. CDR3 bases: TGTGCCAGCAGCTTATCCCCTTCTAGCGGAGTCTACGAGCAGTACTTC. Translating it yields CASSLSPSSGVYEQYF. Looking up the rest from reference TRBV7-2 and TRBJ2-7 gives the full variable domain: GAGVSQSPSNKVTEKGKDVELRCDPISGHTALYWYRQSLGQGLEFLIYFQGNSAPDKSGLPSDRFSAERTGGSVSTLTIQRTQQEDSAVYLCASSLSPSSGVYEQYFGPGTRLTVT.

In its sample, this clonotype ranks as medium-sized. The CDR3 DNA is TGTGCCAGCAGCCAAGCGGGGGACGGTGAAAAACTGTTTTTT. This encodes CASSQAGDGEKLFF. The rearrangement links TRBV14 to TRBJ1-4; a weak D match, TRBD1 (5 bases). The V end lost 1 base, the J end lost 7 bases, and 10 bases lay between the germline ends. CDR1 SGHDN and CDR2 FVKESK come from the germline V gene. This CDR3 spans 14 amino acids. The full variable domain, in which reference TRBV14 and TRBJ1-4 provide the parts outside the CDR3, is EAGVTQFPSHSVIEKGQTVTLRCDPISGHDNLYWYRRVMGKEIKFLLHFVKESKQDESGMPNNRFLAERTGGTYSTLKVQPAELEDSGVYFCASSQAGDGEKLFFGSGTQLSVL.

This clonotype is classed as medium-sized. This rearrangement joins TRBV11-1 to TRBJ2-7; TRBD1 agrees at 12 bases. With 5 bases clipped from V and 6 bases from J, the junction kept 5 bases outside the gene matches. The V gene's germline CDR1 is SGHAT and CDR2 FQDESV (reference sequence). This CDR3 is built from 14 residues. This CDR3 is CASSGRDRGLEQYF. In DNA, the CDR3 is TGTGCCAGCAGCGGCAGGGACAGGGGGCTCGAGCAGTACTTC. Full variable domain (missing parts from reference TRBV11-1 and TRBJ2-7): EAEVAQSPRYKITEKSQAVAFWCDPISGHATLYWYRQILGQGPELLVQFQDESVVDDSQLPKDRFSAERLKGVDSTLKIQPAELGDSAMYLCASSGRDRGLEQYFGPGTRLTVT.

This chain connects TRBV7-9 to TRBJ2-3; D is possibly TRBD1 (6 bases). V was shortened by 4 bases and J by 6 bases, with 23 bases between the two germline ends. This CDR3 spans 17 amino acids. CDR1 is SEHNR, CDR2 FQNEAQ, per germline (reference sequence). This chain's CDR3 is CASSSQGRQLNTDTQYF. In nucleotides, the CDR3 is TGTGCCAGCAGCTCCCAGGGGCGCCAACTAAATACGGATACGCAGTATTTT.

This chain links TRBV20-1 with TRBJ2-3, with TRBD2 matching 9 bases. Per the germline V gene, CDR1 is DFQATT and CDR2 is SNEGSKA (reference sequence). V lost 6 bases to trimming and J lost 6 bases; unmatched junction nucleotides: 7. The CDR3 consists of 13 residues. CDR3 nucleotides: TGCAGTGCCGCGCTAGCGGGGAGCGATACGCAGTATTTT. It specifies CSAALAGSDTQYF.

This clonotype was seen once. A much bigger clone sits one base away, suggesting this may be a read error. The rearrangement links TRBV27 to TRBJ2-5; D might be TRBD2 (6 bases). With 10 bases removed from V and 9 bases from J, the gap between germline ends came to 15 bases. This CDR3 comprises 11 residues. Germline CDR1 reads MNHEY; CDR2 reads SMNVEV (reference sequence). The CDR3 loop reads CAIGWGESQYF. Written as DNA, the CDR3 is TGTGCCATCGGATGGGGGGAGTCCCAGTACTTC.

This clonotype occurred once. The chain carries TRBV28 and TRBJ2-2; D gene uncertain. The CDR3 runs 12 residues. Deletions cut 8 bases from V and 8 bases from J, with 12 bases between. CDR1 is MDHEN, CDR2 SYDVKM, per germline. The CDR3, as DNA: TGTGCCAGCCACCCGGGTTCTGGGGAGCTGTTTTTT. Its translation is CASHPGSGELFF.

This clonotype has more than one count but fewer than ten. V usage is TRBV19 and J usage is TRBJ2-1; D gene uncertain. Trimming pared 6 bases from V and 9 bases from J, leaving 15 bases between. CDR3 length: 13 residues. Germline CDR1 reads LNHDA; CDR2 reads SQIVND (reference sequence). CDR3 in amino acids: CASSLPALGEQFF. DNA of the CDR3: TGTGCCAGTAGCCTTCCCGCCTTGGGTGAGCAGTTCTTC.

This clonotype ranks as medium-sized. This sequence joins TRBV10-3 and TRBJ2-3, with D unresolved. There are 16 residues in the CDR3. Looked up from germline, CDR1 is ENHRY and CDR2 is SYGVKD. V was shortened by 0 bases and J by 0 bases, with 10 bases between the two germline ends. The CDR3 loop reads CAISESRATSTDTQYF. The CDR3 DNA reads TGTGCCATCAGTGAGTCGAGAGCAACCAGCACAGATACGCAGTATTTT.

V gene TRBV29-1 combines with J gene TRBJ2-3; D is unclear. The V gene lost 2 bases and the J gene lost 4 bases, with 4 bases spanning the gap. Looked up from germline, CDR1 is SQVTM and CDR2 is ANQGSEA. CDR3 length equals 11 residues. The chain's CDR3 is CSVETADTQYF. The DNA for the CDR3 is TGCAGCGTTGAAACGGCAGATACGCAGTATTTT.

This clonotype is medium-sized (0.01 to 0.1%) within its sample. V is TRBV18 and J is TRBJ1-3, with a possible D match to TRBD1 (5 bases). V was pared by 2 bases and J by 1 base, with 12 bases between. The CDR3 spans 16 residues. CDR1 and CDR2 (germline): KGHSH, LQKENI. This chain's CDR3 is CASSPRTQGSGNTIYF. The CDR3 DNA sequence: TGTGCCAGCTCACCAAGGACTCAGGGATCTGGAAACACCATATATTTT. The full variable domain, in which reference TRBV18 and TRBJ1-3 provide the parts outside the CDR3, is NAGVMQNPRHLVRRRGQEARLRCSPMKGHSHVYWYRQLPEEGLKFMVYLQKENIIDESGMPKERFSAEFPKEGPSILRIQQVVRGDSAAYFCASSPRTQGSGNTIYFGEGSWLTVV.

By share, this clonotype ranks as medium-sized. The chain combines TRBV7-3 with TRBJ2-4; 7 bases map to TRBD2. V dropped 5 bases and J dropped 8; count of bases not matched to a gene: 18. The CDR3 covers 17 residues. CDR1 SGHTA and CDR2 FQGTGA come from the germline V gene. CDR3 nucleotides: TGTGCCAGCAGCCCCGGGCGGGAGAGCCCCGGAGGAGACATTCAGTACTTC. Its translation is CASSPGRESPGGDIQYF.

Turning to this clonotype: Compared with germline, one end of the junction differs, possibly owing to a read error. This chain connects TRBV3-1 to TRBJ2-1; D perhaps matches TRBD2 (6 bases). This CDR3 is 16 amino acids long. In germline, CDR1 is LGHDT, CDR2 YNNKEL (reference sequence). The CDR3 here is CASSKDSSGVYNEQFF. The DNA for the CDR3 is TGTGCCAGCAGCAAAGATAGTAGCGGAGTCTACAATGAGCAGTTCTTC.

Judged by abundance, this clonotype is medium-sized. The J gene is TRBJ1-5, the V gene TRBV30; 7 nucleotides agree with TRBD1. Germline V gives CDR1 GTSNPN, CDR2 SVGIG (reference sequence). V lost 3 bases, J lost 0 bases, and 14 bases stayed unmatched. The CDR3 is made up of 18 amino acids. This CDR3 reads CAWSASTGKVDSNQPQHF. CDR3 bases: TGTGCCTGGAGCGCGTCGACAGGGAAGGTAGATAGCAATCAGCCCCAGCATTTT.

The chain has TRBV20-1 and TRBJ2-7; TRBD1 is a possible D gene (6 bases). V shed 5 bases and J shed 5 bases, with 10 bases lying between them. The length of the CDR3 is 11 residues. Germline CDR1 is DFQATT and CDR2 is SNEGSKA (reference sequence). CDR3 in DNA: TGCAGTGCTGGCGCAGGGGACGAGCAGTACTTC. It translates to CSAGAGDEQYF.

In the case of this clonotype: Germline is not matched at one junction end, which may reflect a read error. The chain combines TRBV5-1 with TRBJ2-2, with D perhaps matching TRBD1 or TRBD2 (5 bases each). The CDR3 has 14 amino acids. The germline CDR1 and CDR2 sequences are SGHRS and YFSETQ. This CDR3 is CTSSFTGLPGELFF. CDR3 in DNA: TGCACCAGCAGCTTTACGGGGCTCCCCGGGGAGCTGTTTTTT. Full variable domain (outside the CDR3, taken from reference TRBV5-1 and TRBJ2-2): KAGVTQTPRYLIKTRGQQVTLSCSPISGHRSVSWYQQTPGQGLQFLFEYFSETQRNKGNFPGRFSGRQFSNSRSEMNVSTLELGDSALYLCTSSFTGLPGELFFGEGSRLTVL.

By share, this clonotype counts as medium-sized. The genes are TRBV29-1 and TRBJ1-4; D is unclear. Trimming cost V 6 bases and J 3 bases, with 14 bases left between them. This CDR3 has 14 residues. Per the germline V gene, CDR1 is SQVTM and CDR2 is ANQGSEA. CDR3 sequence (DNA): TGCAGCGTGGCACAAGGAAATGCTAATGAAAAACTGTTTTTT. Translation gives CSVAQGNANEKLFF.

This clonotype ranks as medium-sized. The chain combines TRBV25-1 with TRBJ1-1; D may be TRBD1 (5 bases). V was pared by 6 bases and J by 1 base, with 9 bases between. This CDR3 has 13 residues. CDR1 MGHDK and CDR2 SYGVNS come from the germline V gene. The CDR3 DNA reads as TGTGCCAGCAGCACAGGATGGAACACTGAAGCTTTCTTT. Encoded protein: CASSTGWNTEAFF. Full variable domain (rest looked up from reference TRBV25-1 and TRBJ1-1): EADIYQTPRYLVIGTGKKITLECSQTMGHDKMYWYQQDPGMELHLIHYSYGVNSTEKGDLSSESTVSRIRTEHFPLTLESARPSHTSQYLCASSTGWNTEAFFGQGTRLTVV.

As to this clonotype: Since a much larger clone is just one base distant, this may be a read error. This chain connects TRBV20-1 to TRBJ2-1; possible D gene TRBD2, 6 bases. Germline CDR1 DFQATT, CDR2 SNEGSKA (reference sequence). The V end lost 5 bases, the J end lost 9 bases, and 17 bases lay between the germline ends. CDR3 size: 13 residues. Written as DNA, the CDR3 is TGCAGTGCTGGCGGGACCCGCTGGGGTGAGCAGTTCTTC. Its protein product is CSAGGTRWGEQFF.